These 29 T cell receptor beta chains came from one sample sequenced in a study of T cell responses to AZD1222 COVID-19 vaccine. This table comes from immunoSEQ multiplex PCR, and its TCRdb copy is limited to in-frame clones, with some not included. The data hold about 130,000 clones, with approximately 92% observed a single time. Here the sequenced sample was peripheral blood, taken 28 days after the second AZD1222 dose. These receptor sequences come from an adult who received the AZD1222 COVID-19 vaccine.

The chain joins TRBV7-2 to TRBJ1-5; 7 bases agree with TRBD1. V dropped 5 bases and J dropped 3; count of bases not matched to a gene: 7. The CDR3 contains 15 residues. From germline, CDR1 is SGHTA and CDR2 FQGNSA. This chain's CDR3 is CASSPGQWFNQPQHF. CDR3 in DNA: TGTGCCAGCAGCCCGGGACAGTGGTTCAATCAGCCCCAGCATTTT.

Here the CDR3 reads CAGAGVSSYNSPLHF. The CDR3 coding sequence is TGTGCCGGGGCTGGCGTCAGCTCCTATAATTCACCCCTCCACTTT. The rearrangement uses TRBV10-3 and TRBJ1-6, with D possibly being TRBD1 (5 bases). Trimming cost V 11 bases and J 0 bases, with 14 bases left between them. CDR3 length: 15 residues. Germline V gene lookup returns CDR1 ENHRY and CDR2 SYGVKD.

This chain links TRBV13 with TRBJ2-2; 7 nucleotides align to TRBD1. The CDR3 totals 16 residues. The germline V gene has CDR1 PRHDT and CDR2 FYEKMQ (reference sequence). V was pared by 0 bases and J by 1 base, with 2 bases of the junction left unmatched. The CDR3: CASSLGRGRNTGELFF. For the CDR3, the DNA is TGTGCCAGCAGCTTAGGGAGGGGGCGGAACACCGGGGAGCTGTTTTTT. The variable domain in full, with the rest retrieved from reference TRBV13 and TRBJ2-2, is AAGVIQSPRHLIKEKRETATLKCYPIPRHDTVYWYQQGPGQDPQFLISFYEKMQSDKGSIPDRFSAQQFSDYHSELNMSSLELGDSALYFCASSLGRGRNTGELFFGEGSRLTVL.

The gene calls are TRBV7-2 and TRBJ2-1; 10 nucleotides align to TRBD2. The V gene end was trimmed by 6 bases and the J gene end by 0 bases; junction bases not matched to a gene: 2. The CDR3 covers 15 residues. Germline lookup yields CDR1 SGHTA and CDR2 FQGNSA. CDR3 DNA: TGTGCCAGCAGACTAGCGGGGAGCTCCTACAATGAGCAGTTCTTC. Translating it yields CASRLAGSSYNEQFF.

The V gene is TRBV5-1, the J gene TRBJ1-2; D unresolved. Trimming took off 4 bases at V and 4 bases at J, with 14 bases between the two ends. The CDR3 loop spans 14 amino acids. Germline CDR1 reads SGHRS; CDR2 reads YFSETQ. In DNA form, the CDR3 reads TGCGCCAGCAGCCCCGGCACCAACGTCTATGGCTACACCTTC. Protein sequence: CASSPGTNVYGYTF.

The gene calls are TRBV29-1 and TRBJ1-2, with 9 nucleotides matching TRBD1. Germline trimming cut 7 bases from V and 8 bases from J; bases unmatched to any gene: 14. CDR3 length equals 14 residues. Germline loops: CDR1 SQVTM, CDR2 ANQGSEA. CDR3 sequence reads: CSALSGTGSSGYTF. The CDR3 nucleotides are TGCAGCGCCTTAAGCGGGACAGGGAGCTCGGGCTACACCTTC.

V gene TRBV10-3 combines with J gene TRBJ2-7; D is uncertain. CDR1 is ENHRY, CDR2 SYGVKD, per germline. Trimming took 3 bases from V and 0 from J, leaving 12 bases between them. CDR3 length: 15 residues. The CDR3 nucleotides are TGTGCCATCAGTGATTCCCGGTCGAACTCCTACGAGCAGTACTTC. Translated, it gives CAISDSRSNSYEQYF.

V is TRBV19 and J is TRBJ1-2, with D unresolved. CDR3 length equals 13 residues. Trimming shortened V by 0 bases and J by 4 bases, and 6 bases separated the two germline ends. CDR1 is LNHDA and CDR2 is SQIVND in the germline V gene (reference sequence). This CDR3 reads CASSIESPYGYTF. The CDR3 nucleotides read TGTGCCAGTAGTATAGAAAGTCCCTATGGCTACACCTTC.

The chain recombines TRBV5-4 with TRBJ1-2; D is possibly TRBD1 (6 bases). Germline V CDR1 and CDR2: SGHNT, YYREEE (reference sequence). Trimming left V 5 bases short and J 7 bases short, with 18 bases between. The length of the CDR3 is 14 residues. The CDR3 nucleotides are TGTGCCAGCAGGAATGACAGGAGGAACCTTGGCTACACCTTC. Its translation is CASRNDRRNLGYTF.

The V gene is TRBV9, the J gene TRBJ1-2; D is possibly TRBD1 (5 bases). Germline values: CDR1 SGDLS, CDR2 YYNGEE. The CDR3 runs 15 residues. The ends were cut back, 2 bases at V and 4 bases at J, with 15 bases in the middle. The chain's CDR3 is CASSVNSQGGYGYTF. The CDR3 region has the DNA TGTGCCAGCAGCGTTAACTCCCAGGGTGGCTATGGCTACACCTTC.

The chain uses TRBV5-1 and TRBJ1-6; 7 bases are shared with TRBD1. The junction had 5 bases not matched to a gene; V was cut back by 7 bases and J by 7 bases. The germline V gene has CDR1 SGHRS and CDR2 YFSETQ. CDR3 length: 13 amino acids. The CDR3 region has the DNA TGCGCCAGCGCCGGGACAGAGAATTCACCCCTCCACTTT. Translated: CASAGTENSPLHF. Full variable domain (remainder filled in from reference TRBV5-1 and TRBJ1-6): KAGVTQTPRYLIKTRGQQVTLSCSPISGHRSVSWYQQTPGQGLQFLFEYFSETQRNKGNFPGRFSGRQFSNSRSEMNVSTLELGDSALYLCASAGTENSPLHFGNGTRLTVT.

The V gene is TRBV5-1, the J gene TRBJ2-3; D is uncertain. With 1 base removed from V and 0 bases from J, the gap between germline ends came to 6 bases. This CDR3 region has 14 residues. CDR1 and CDR2 from the germline V gene are SGHRS and YFSETQ. CDR3 in amino acids: CASSLMTSTDTQYF. The CDR3 nucleotides are TGCGCCAGCAGCTTGATGACCAGCACAGATACGCAGTATTTT.

The J gene is TRBJ1-5, the V gene TRBV19; D not certain. Germline CDR1 LNHDA, CDR2 SQIVND (reference sequence). This CDR3 is 15 amino acids long. In DNA, the CDR3 is TGTGCGTCGGGGATCGTTCGGGAAGGGAGGCAGCCCCAGCATTTT. It translates to CASGIVREGRQPQHF.

The rearrangement uses TRBV19 and TRBJ2-2; D is possibly TRBD2 (5 bases). Deletions cut 5 bases from V and 4 bases from J, with 11 bases between. This CDR3 contains 14 residues. The germline V gene has CDR1 LNHDA and CDR2 SQIVND (reference sequence). The CDR3 here is CASSPGGGTGELFF. The CDR3 bases are TGTGCCAGTAGTCCCGGAGGCGGCACCGGGGAGCTGTTTTTT.

This rearrangement joins TRBV4-2 to TRBJ2-3; D assignment may be TRBD1 or TRBD2 (6 bases each). The V and J ends lost 0 bases and 2 bases respectively, with 12 bases between them. The CDR3 extends over 16 amino acids. Germline-derived CDR1 and CDR2 are LGHNA and YNFKEQ. The CDR3 DNA reads TGTGCCAGCAGCCAAGATCTGACGGGGGCCACAGATACGCAGTATTTT. The encoded protein is CASSQDLTGATDTQYF.

The chain has TRBV5-5 and TRBJ1-1; no reliable D call. This CDR3 region has 14 residues. V dropped 4 bases and J dropped 4 bases, with 14 bases sitting between them. CDR1 is SGHKS and CDR2 is YYEKEE in the germline V gene (reference sequence). This CDR3 is CASSLRIGCTEAFF. The CDR3 DNA is TGTGCCAGCAGCCTGAGGATAGGGTGCACTGAAGCTTTCTTT.

The CDR3 DNA reads TGTGCCAGCAGTGACTCGGACAACAATGAGCAGTTCTTC. Protein sequence: CASSDSDNNEQFF. This chain joins TRBV6-4 and TRBJ2-1, with D perhaps TRBD1 (5 bases). With 0 bases removed from V and 5 bases from J, the gap between germline ends came to 5 bases. This CDR3 has 13 amino acids. Looked up from germline, CDR1 is MRHNA and CDR2 is SNTAGT.

V gene TRBV5-6 combines with J gene TRBJ1-2, with D unresolved. The CDR3 consists of 11 residues. Trimming took off 7 bases at V and 4 bases at J, with 8 bases between the two ends. Germline V CDR1 and CDR2: SGHDT, YYEEEE. The CDR3 sequence is CASGLGYGYTF. Here the CDR3 DNA reads TGTGCCAGCGGGCTAGGCTATGGCTACACCTTC.

The chain combines TRBV19 with TRBJ1-5, with D possibly matching TRBD1 (6 bases). The CDR3 has 15 amino acids. Looked up from germline, CDR1 is LNHDA and CDR2 is SQIVND (reference sequence). V was clipped by 8 bases and J by 3 bases, with 17 bases between them. The CDR3 is CASGGVGVNNQPQHF. The CDR3 bases are TGTGCCAGTGGGGGCGTGGGTGTGAACAATCAGCCCCAGCATTTT.

The V call is TRBV9, the J call TRBJ2-1; 9 nucleotides match TRBD1. This CDR3 contains 13 residues. V lost 0 bases, J lost 13 bases, and 5 bases stayed unmatched. Germline V gene data show CDR1 as SGDLS and CDR2 as YYNGEE. CDR3 amino acids: CASSVGGTGKQFF. CDR3 nucleotides: TGTGCCAGCAGCGTAGGCGGGACAGGGAAACAGTTCTTC. The full variable domain, its missing parts supplied by reference TRBV9 and TRBJ2-1, is DSGVTQTPKHLITATGQRVTLRCSPRSGDLSVYWYQQSLDQGLQFLIQYYNGEERAKGNILERFSAQQFPDLHSELNLSSLELGDSALYFCASSVGGTGKQFFGPGTRLTVL.

This chain joins TRBV5-6 and TRBJ1-5; D perhaps matches TRBD1 (5 bases). The germline V gene has CDR1 SGHDT and CDR2 YYEEEE. The CDR3 is 16 residues long. V gave up 1 base and J gave up 5 bases, with 16 bases separating them. The DNA of the CDR3 is TGTGCCAGCAGCTTGTATAATTTTCGGGGCCATCAGCCCCAGCATTTT. As protein: CASSLYNFRGHQPQHF.

V is TRBV2 and J is TRBJ1-1, with a tentative D call TRBD1 (5 bases). CDR3 length equals 12 residues. Germline CDR1 reads SNHLY; CDR2 reads FYNNEI. Trimming removed 6 bases at V and 1 base at J, with 6 bases between. The CDR3 protein is CASRQGNTEAFF. The CDR3 DNA is TGTGCCAGCAGGCAGGGGAACACTGAAGCTTTCTTT.

The gene calls are TRBV28 and TRBJ2-3; 9 nucleotides match TRBD1. Per germline, CDR1 MDHEN and CDR2 SYDVKM. Trimming cost V 7 bases and J 3 bases; bases outside gene matches: 2. The CDR3 consists of 13 residues. CDR3 nucleotide sequence: TGTGCCAGCAAGGGACAGGGTACAGATACGCAGTATTTT. Amino acid sequence: CASKGQGTDTQYF.

The rearrangement joins TRBV18 to TRBJ1-6, with TRBD1 as a possible D gene (5 bases). This CDR3 has 13 amino acids. Per the germline V gene, CDR1 is KGHSH and CDR2 is LQKENI. V gave up 2 bases and J gave up 9 bases, with 8 bases separating them. CDR3 nucleotides: TGTGCCAGCTCACCAGCTGGGGGTTCACCCCTCCACTTT. Translating gives CASSPAGGSPLHF.

This clone came up once. The chain carries TRBV5-1 and TRBJ2-7, with D perhaps given as TRBD1 or TRBD2 (5 bases each). Trimming removed 1 base at V and 3 bases at J, with 11 bases between. This CDR3 is 14 amino acids long. Germline CDR1 SGHRS, CDR2 YFSETQ. CDR3 sequence: CASSLRGVNYEQYF. The CDR3 nucleotides are TGCGCCAGCAGCTTGAGAGGGGTCAACTACGAGCAGTACTTC.

This chain joins TRBV4-1 and TRBJ1-6; 8 bases match TRBD1. The ends lost 6 bases at V and 8 bases at J; junction bases unmatched: 3. The CDR3 sequence is 13 residues long. Germline values: CDR1 MGHRA, CDR2 YSYEKL. The CDR3 DNA is TGCGCCAGCAGTGACAGGGGATATTCACCCCTCCACTTT. Protein: CASSDRGYSPLHF.

This rearrangement joins TRBV19 to TRBJ1-5, with no clear D. V dropped 6 bases and J dropped 3 bases, with 9 bases sitting between them. Looked up from germline, CDR1 is LNHDA and CDR2 is SQIVND (reference sequence). This CDR3 has 13 amino acids. The CDR3 loop is CASSTDPNQPQHF. The CDR3 nucleotides are TGTGCCAGTAGCACCGACCCCAATCAGCCCCAGCATTTT. The whole variable domain, remainder taken from reference TRBV19 and TRBJ1-5, is DGGITQSPKYLFRKEGQNVTLSCEQNLNHDAMYWYRQDPGQGLRLIYYSQIVNDFQKGDIAEGYSVSREKKESFPLTVTSAQKNPTAFYLCASSTDPNQPQHFGDGTRLSIL.

V and J are TRBV30 and TRBJ1-4, with D maybe TRBD1 (5 bases). Germline lookup yields CDR1 GTSNPN and CDR2 SVGIG (reference sequence). V was clipped by 1 base and J by 0 bases, with 12 bases between them. The CDR3 sequence is 16 residues long. CDR3 bases: TGTGCCTGGAGTGACACTGGGACTTCAACTAATGAAAAACTGTTTTTT. It yields the protein CAWSDTGTSTNEKLFF.

The genes are TRBV6-5 and TRBJ2-3; D perhaps matches TRBD2 (6 bases). V lost 4 bases, J lost 9 bases, and 8 bases lay in between. Germline CDR1 and CDR2: MNHEY and SVGAGI. This CDR3 contains 11 residues. The CDR3 region has the DNA TGTGCCAGCAGTTCTGCGGGGACGCAGTATTTT. Translated: CASSSAGTQYF.